These 3 T cell receptor beta chains were sequenced from one sample in a study of blood T cell repertoires in COVID-19. The data were produced by immunoSEQ multiplex PCR, yet TCRdb's version contains in-frame clones alone and is incomplete. Here the sample spans 150,000 to 200,000 clones, 81% being singletons. Source material: peripheral blood. These receptors came from a woman over 75 with COVID-19, enrolled during active disease.

This chain connects TRBV11-3 to TRBJ2-7; a weak D match, TRBD1 (6 bases). There are 14 residues in the CDR3. V was shortened by 1 base and J by 3 bases, with 10 bases between the two germline ends. Germline loops: CDR1 SGHNT, CDR2 YENEEA. CDR3 in amino acids: CASSLGGLLYEQYF. CDR3 sequence (DNA): TGTGCCAGCAGCTTAGGGGGGCTTCTCTACGAGCAGTACTTC.

CDR3 sequence reads: CASSTGRSGNTIYF. CDR3 nucleotides: TGTGCCAGCAGTACAGGGCGATCTGGAAACACCATATATTTT. The gene calls are TRBV7-9 and TRBJ1-3, with D possibly matching TRBD1 (6 bases). CDR1 is SEHNR and CDR2 is FQNEAQ in the germline V gene (reference sequence). The ends were cut back, 6 bases at V and 1 base at J, with 10 bases in the middle. The CDR3 covers 14 residues.

This clone was seen a single time. The gene calls are TRBV7-2 and TRBJ1-6; maybe TRBD1 (5 bases). V lost 5 bases, J lost 9 bases, and 20 bases lay in between. The CDR3 spans 16 residues. Germline values: CDR1 SGHTA, CDR2 FQGNSA. CDR3 sequence: CASSQLGLGGSSPLHF. DNA of the CDR3: TGTGCCAGCAGCCAGTTAGGGCTCGGGGGTAGTTCACCCCTCCACTTT.